This T cell receptor (beta chain) derives from a study of tumor and adjacent non-tumor tissue in lung cancer. Overall study context: Histology: about twelve adenocarcinoma, a couple of squamous cell carcinoma, 1 small cell lung cancer. Whole-study results and caveats: Tumor repertoires had a smaller top 100 clone share than normal lung.

Germline V gives CDR1 SEHNR, CDR2 FQNEAQ (reference sequence). The CDR3 totals 19 residues. V lost 1 base and J 4 bases, leaving 22 bases between the germline ends. TCRbeta libraries were built with three rounds of nested PCR, modified from ARM-PCR. TCRdb passed the multiplex PCR reads through MiXCR, listing each CDR3 protein once. Among under 95,000 distinct CDR3 sequences listed, about 70% were seen once. Concerning this clonotype: What it binds is not known.

No cell sorting was done before RNA was extracted from the tissue. The origin of this receptor is a man between 60 and 75 years old with non-small cell lung cancer. Sequencing used lung tumor tissue. The J gene is TRBJ1-4, the V gene TRBV7-9; D gene uncertain. CDR3 nucleotides: TGTGCCAGCAGCTTAGGATTCGGAGGATCCCCGGCCGATAATGAAAAACTGTTTTTT. This translates into CASSLGFGGSPADNEKLFF.